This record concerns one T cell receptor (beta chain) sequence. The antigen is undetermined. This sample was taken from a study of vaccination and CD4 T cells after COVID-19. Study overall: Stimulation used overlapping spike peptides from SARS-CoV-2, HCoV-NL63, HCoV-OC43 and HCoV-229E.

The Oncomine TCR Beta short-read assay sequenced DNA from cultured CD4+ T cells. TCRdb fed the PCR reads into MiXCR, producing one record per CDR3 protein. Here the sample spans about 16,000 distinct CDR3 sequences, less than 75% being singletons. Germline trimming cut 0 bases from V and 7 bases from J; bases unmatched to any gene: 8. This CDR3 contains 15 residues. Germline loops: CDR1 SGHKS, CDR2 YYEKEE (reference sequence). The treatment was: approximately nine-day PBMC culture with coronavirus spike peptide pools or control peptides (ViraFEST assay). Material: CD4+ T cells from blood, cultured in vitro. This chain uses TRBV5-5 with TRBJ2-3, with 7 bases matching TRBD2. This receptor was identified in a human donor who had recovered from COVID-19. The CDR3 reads CASSLAPSGANTQYF. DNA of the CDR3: TGTGCCAGCAGCTTGGCCCCTAGCGGCGCAAATACGCAGTATTTT.